The 9 T cell receptor beta chains below come from one sample, sequenced in a study of T cells in Graves' hyperthyroidism and ophthalmopathy. TCR beta CDR3 sequences were amplified from RNA transcripts. The HTBI primer set served for first-round RT-PCR of the TCR CDR3. TCRdb processed the multiplex PCR reads anew with MiXCR; each CDR3 protein has one entry. The table has hundreds of thousands of distinct CDR3 sequences, more than 30% seen once; the top ten hold approximately 8.7%. Sequenced input: blood. All receptors derive from a man aged 18 to 29 with Graves' hyperthyroidism.

The chain joins TRBV9 to TRBJ1-1; 9 positions agree with TRBD1. Trimming took 7 bases from V and 5 from J; bases not matched to a gene: 3. There are 12 residues in the CDR3. Germline V gene sequence: CDR1 SGDLS, CDR2 YYNGEE. The CDR3, as DNA: TGTGCCAGCGGGGGACAGGGTACTGAAGCTTTCTTT. It translates to CASGGQGTEAFF.

The chain recombines TRBV9 with TRBJ1-3, with D maybe TRBD1 (6 bases). The CDR3 sequence is 15 residues long. Germline assignment: CDR1 SGDLS and CDR2 YYNGEE. V shed 2 bases and J shed 6 bases, with 15 bases lying between them. CDR3 nucleotide sequence: TGTGCCAGCAGCGTTGCCCCAGGGGAGGCAAACACCATATATTTT. Translated, it gives CASSVAPGEANTIYF.

This clonotype was counted between two and nine times. The V and J genes are TRBV9 and TRBJ2-5; unclear D gene. CDR3 length: 14 amino acids. Germline V gene sequence: CDR1 SGDLS, CDR2 YYNGEE. Trimming cost V 3 bases and J 7 bases, with 16 bases left between them. The CDR3 region is CASSATHGSGTQYF. In nucleotides, the CDR3 is TGTGCCAGCAGCGCCACCCACGGCTCGGGGACCCAGTACTTC. Using reference TRBV9 and TRBJ2-5 for the parts outside the CDR3, the full variable domain is DSGVTQTPKHLITATGQRVTLRCSPRSGDLSVYWYQQSLDQGLQFLIQYYNGEERAKGNILERFSAQQFPDLHSELNLSSLELGDSALYFCASSATHGSGTQYFGPGTRLLVL.

This chain joins TRBV15 and TRBJ1-5, with 9 bases aligning to TRBD1. Germline-derived CDR1 and CDR2 are LNHNV and YYDKDF (reference sequence). The trim removed 5 bases at V and 6 bases at J, leaving 2 bases unmatched. CDR3 length: 13 residues. This chain's CDR3 is CATSGTGIQPQHF. The CDR3 nucleotides are TGTGCCACCAGCGGGACAGGGATTCAGCCCCAGCATTTT.

This clonotype was counted a few times. The chain carries TRBV10-3 and TRBJ2-7; TRBD1 aligns across 10 bases. Looked up from germline, CDR1 is ENHRY and CDR2 is SYGVKD. V was clipped by 5 bases and J by 4 bases; unmatched bases: 8. This CDR3 is 15 amino acids long. This CDR3 is CAISRYPGQGYEQYF. CDR3 DNA: TGTGCCATCAGTAGATACCCGGGACAGGGGTACGAGCAGTACTTC.

About this clonotype itself: The junction and the germline gene differ at one end; a read error may be behind it. The chain links TRBV25-1 to TRBJ1-1; D is unresolved. The CDR3 length is 14 residues. The germline V gene has CDR1 MGHDK and CDR2 SYGVNS. The DNA of the CDR3 is TGCGCCAGCAGCCAAGTTCCAGTTAACACTGAAGCTTTCTTT. Its translation: CASSQVPVNTEAFF. The entire variable domain, with the rest obtained from reference TRBV25-1 and TRBJ1-1, is as follows: EADIYQTPRYLVIGTGKKITLECSQTMGHDKMYWYQQDPGMELHLIHYSYGVNSTEKGDLSSESTVSRIRTEHFPLTLESARPSHTSQYLCASSQVPVNTEAFFGQGTRLTVV.

V gene TRBV5-1 combines with J gene TRBJ1-1; 12 bases map to TRBD1. Trimming at V came to 4 bases and at J to 5 bases, leaving 9 bases not matched to a gene. Germline loops: CDR1 SGHRS, CDR2 YFSETQ. The CDR3 is made up of 16 amino acids. CDR3 nucleotides: TGCGCCAGCAGCCCGGGACAGGGGGCCCTCGTTACTGAAGCTTTCTTT. Its translation is CASSPGQGALVTEAFF.

The rearrangement joins TRBV5-1 to TRBJ2-6; TRBD1 agrees at 7 bases. Germline CDR1 and CDR2: SGHRS and YFSETQ. Losses at the gene ends were 4 bases for V and 2 bases for J; bases not matched to a gene: 9. The CDR3 runs 17 residues. The CDR3 spells CASSPESTGAGANVLTF. The CDR3 nucleotides read TGCGCCAGCAGCCCGGAGTCTACAGGGGCTGGGGCCAACGTCCTGACTTTC.

The V gene is TRBV20-1, the J gene TRBJ1-1; 8 nucleotides align to TRBD1. The CDR3 spans 12 residues. CDR1 is DFQATT and CDR2 is SNEGSKA in the germline V gene (reference sequence). The trim removed 2 bases at V and 10 bases at J, leaving 6 bases unmatched. The CDR3 protein is CSARQGALGAFF. In nucleotides, the CDR3 is TGCAGTGCTAGACAGGGGGCGCTTGGAGCTTTCTTT.